This TCR beta chain emerged from a study of T cell repertoires in cytomegalovirus infection. At the level of the study: Public TCR beta signatures provided an indication of both CMV infection and a matching HLA type. Study conclusions and caveats: Dominant in the ex vivo response were TCR beta clonotypes restricted by HLA-C and specific for CMV.

This clonotype was seen many times. Its cognate antigen is unknown. TCRdb called the reads again in MiXCR, with one record for every CDR3 protein. This table holds about 250,000 distinct CDR3 sequences, around 6.4% found once. This clonotype originated in a human donor in good health (CMV status not recorded). Some clones in this sample may be carry-over from other donors' samples. Specimen: PBMCs.

The CDR3 protein is CASSGNLGWGYTF. The CDR3 nucleotides read TGTGCCAGCAGCGGCAACTTAGGGTGGGGCTACACCTTC. The V and J genes are TRBV7-9 and TRBJ1-2; D remains unclear. Germline V lookup: CDR1 SEHNR, CDR2 FQNEAQ (reference sequence). Trimming left V 5 bases short and J 8 bases short, with 15 bases between. CDR3 size: 13 residues. Full variable domain (remainder filled in from reference TRBV7-9 and TRBJ1-2): DTGVSQNPRHKITKRGQNVTFRCDPISEHNRLYWYRQTLGQGPEFLTYFQNEAQLEKSRLLSDRFSAERPKGSFSTLEIQRTEQGDSAMYLCASSGNLGWGYTFGSGTRLTVV.